This T cell receptor beta chain emerged from a study of CD8+ T cells in alopecia areata. It was cDNA, reverse transcribed from extracted RNA, that served as the sequencing template. Sequencing used immunoSEQ multiplex PCR; TCRdb keeps in-frame clones, though not all of them. The repertoire holds some 30,000 clones, with over 60% as singletons. The specimen was NKG2D-low CD8+ T cells sorted from blood. This sequence was found in a human donor with alopecia areata.

The CDR3 DNA is TGTGCCAGCAGTGTTTCCGGAGATAGCAATCAGCCCCAGCATTTT. This encodes CASSVSGDSNQPQHF. This sequence joins TRBV6-1 and TRBJ1-5; D gene ambiguous. Germline assignment: CDR1 MNHNS and CDR2 SASEGT. V lost 4 bases, J lost 0 bases, and 10 bases lay in between. The CDR3 is 15 residues long.